The 24 T cell receptor beta chains listed next were all sequenced from one sample in a study of T-cell reconstitution after alpha-beta-depleted transplantation in children. For TCRbeta, the library was prepared with unique molecular identifiers. TCRdb independently ran MiXCR on the PCR reads; one entry per CDR3 protein. The table shows 490,000 or so distinct CDR3 sequences, with under 12% occurring only once. The sequences come from PBMCs, collected before TCRalphabeta/CD19-depleted stem cell transplant. These receptors were taken from a child aged 2 to 10 with inherited bone marrow failure, due to receive a stem cell transplant.

This clonotype was counted at least ten times. In DNA, the CDR3 is TGTGCCAGCAGCGAAGGGACAGAAAAGAACATTCAGTACTTC. This encodes CASSEGTEKNIQYF. This chain connects TRBV9 to TRBJ2-4, with 7 positions matching TRBD1. Germline V gives CDR1 SGDLS, CDR2 YYNGEE. The CDR3 runs 14 residues. Trimming cost V 3 bases and J 7 bases; bases outside gene matches: 7.

The sample holds a few counts of this clonotype. The chain links TRBV6-2 or TRBV6-3 to TRBJ2-2, with D perhaps being TRBD1 or TRBD2 (5 bases each). Trimming cost V 8 bases and J 4 bases, with 17 bases left between them. CDR3 length equals 15 residues. CDR1 is MNHEY, CDR2 SVGEGT, per germline. CDR3 in amino acids: CASQRGGYSTGELFF. In DNA, the CDR3 is TGTGCCAGCCAACGGGGCGGCTATTCCACCGGGGAGCTGTTTTTT.

With respect to this clonotype: This CDR3 fails to terminate in the conserved phenylalanine or tryptophan, so it likely reflects a read error. V usage is TRBV30 and J usage is TRBJ2-3; tentative D call: TRBD1 (6 bases). Germline CDR1 reads GTSNPN; CDR2 reads SVGIG (reference sequence). The V end lost 0 bases, the J end lost 2 bases, and 9 bases lay between the germline ends. The CDR3 spans 14 residues. This CDR3 reads CAWSVQGDTDTQYV. CDR3 DNA: TGTGCCTGGAGTGTACAGGGAGACACAGATACGCAGTATGTT.

This clonotype was seen repeatedly, ten times or more. The chain is built from TRBV5-1 and TRBJ2-1, with D unresolved. CDR1 is SGHRS and CDR2 is YFSETQ in the germline V gene. CDR3 size: 14 residues. Deletions cut 4 bases from V and 2 bases from J, with 10 bases between. CDR3 DNA: TGCGCCAGCAGCCCCACGGCGGCCTACAATGAGCAGTTCTTC. The encoded protein is CASSPTAAYNEQFF.

This clonotype was seen at least ten times. The V and J genes are TRBV25-1 and TRBJ2-1, with TRBD2 matching 7 bases. V shed 1 base and J 5 bases; nucleotides not matched to a gene: 8. This CDR3 region has 16 residues. Germline V gene data show CDR1 as MGHDK and CDR2 as SYGVNS. CDR3 nucleotide sequence: TGTGCCAGCAGTGAATCGGGGGGACTACCCAACAATGAGCAGTTCTTC. Translating gives CASSESGGLPNNEQFF.

This clonotype was detected a few times. This sequence joins TRBV6-5 and TRBJ1-1; D not certain. The CDR3 is 15 amino acids. Between the trimmed V and J ends, which lost 2 bases and 5 bases, there was a span of 15 bases. In germline, CDR1 is MNHEY, CDR2 SVGAGI. For the CDR3, the DNA is TGTGCCAGCAGTTACCCCGGTGCGATGAGAACTGAAGCTTTCTTT. It is translated as CASSYPGAMRTEAFF.

There are many counts of this clonotype. V is TRBV11-2 and J is TRBJ1-4, with 7 bases matching TRBD1. The CDR3 extends over 15 amino acids. Germline-derived CDR1 and CDR2 are SGHAT and FQNNGV. The V segment lost 1 base and the J segment 7 bases; nucleotides outside the gene matches: 6. CDR3 sequence (DNA): TGTGCCAGCAGCTTAGCTCCCGGGACAGCTGAAAAACTGTTTTTT. It translates to CASSLAPGTAEKLFF.

The table lists this clonotype with many counts. The rearrangement joins TRBV20-1 to TRBJ2-7; 9 bases align to TRBD2. The CDR3 spans 13 residues. CDR1 and CDR2 (germline): DFQATT, SNEGSKA (reference sequence). J gave up 4 bases and V 5 bases, and 6 bases lay outside the gene matches. The CDR3 nucleotides read TGCAGTGCTGGCGGTAGCGGGAGATACGAGCAGTACTTC. Translating it yields CSAGGSGRYEQYF.

With regard to this clonotype: Given a much more abundant clone one base away, this may be a read error. V is TRBV6-5 and J is TRBJ1-4; D call uncertain. CDR3 size: 17 residues. Germline lookup yields CDR1 MNHEY and CDR2 SVGAGI. The CDR3: CASSYGFNSATNEKLVF. Written as DNA, the CDR3 is TGTGCCAGCAGTTACGGGTTTAACTCTGCAACTAATGAAAAACTGGTTTTT.

At least ten counts were recorded for this clonotype. The chain uses TRBV7-8 and TRBJ1-2; possibly TRBD1 for D (5 bases). Germline CDR1 reads SGHVS; CDR2 reads FQNEAQ. This CDR3 contains 12 residues. V was cut by 5 bases and J by 9 bases, with 13 bases left in between. Written as DNA, the CDR3 is TGTGCCAGCAGCGCGCAGGGTACCCGCTACACCTTC. It encodes CASSAQGTRYTF. Full variable domain (remainder filled in from reference TRBV7-8 and TRBJ1-2): GAGVSQSPRYKVAKRGQDVALRCDPISGHVSLFWYQQALGQGPEFLTYFQNEAQLDKSGLPSDRFFAERPEGSVSTLKIQRTQQEDSAVYLCASSAQGTRYTFGSGTRLTVV.

This clonotype was found many times. The rearrangement joins TRBV5-6 to TRBJ2-2; unclear D gene. The CDR3 runs 13 residues. Germline V gives CDR1 SGHDT, CDR2 YYEEEE. V was trimmed by 0 bases and J by 6 bases, leaving 6 bases between them. CDR3 DNA sequence: TGTGCCAGCAGCTTGGCCCTGGCCGGGGAGCTGTTTTTT. Amino acid sequence: CASSLALAGELFF. Full variable domain (rest looked up from reference TRBV5-6 and TRBJ2-2): DAGVTQSPTHLIKTRGQQVTLRCSPKSGHDTVSWYQQALGQGPQFIFQYYEEEERQRGNFPDRFSGHQFPNYSSELNVNALLLGDSALYLCASSLALAGELFFGEGSRLTVL.

This clonotype was recorded only once. A read error may be the cause here, since a much bigger clone is one base away. This rearrangement joins TRBV20-1 to TRBJ2-2; a weak D match, TRBD2 (5 bases). This CDR3 is 13 amino acids long. The germline CDR1 and CDR2 sequences are DFQATT and SNEGSKA (reference sequence). The CDR3 here is CSASVSNTGEQFF. The CDR3 nucleotides read TGCAGTGCTAGCGTTTCGAACACCGGGGAGCAGTTTTTT.

Many counts were recorded for this clonotype. This chain uses TRBV6-5 with TRBJ2-1; D gene uncertain. The V end was cut by 5 bases, the J end by 8 bases, with 10 bases between. Germline loops: CDR1 MNHEY, CDR2 SVGAGI. The CDR3 is 12 residues long. CDR3: CASSTESDEQFF. The CDR3 DNA is TGTGCCAGCAGTACCGAGTCCGATGAGCAGTTCTTC.

This clonotype was seen many times. The chain couples TRBV28 to TRBJ2-5; D is uncertain. The CDR3 is 11 residues long. V gave up 8 bases and J gave up 4 bases, with 8 bases separating them. Germline loops: CDR1 MDHEN, CDR2 SYDVKM. The CDR3 nucleotides are TGTGCCAGCGGCCGATTAGAGACCCAGTACTTC. Encoded protein: CASGRLETQYF.

This clonotype was picked up a small number of times. The J gene is TRBJ1-2, the V gene TRBV20-1, with 8 bases that match TRBD1. The length of the CDR3 is 17 residues. CDR1 DFQATT and CDR2 SNEGSKA come from the germline V gene (reference sequence). Trimming at V came to 0 bases and at J to 4 bases, leaving 13 bases not matched to a gene. CDR3 DNA: TGCAGTGCTAGAGATCCTGCCGGACAGGGCGGACGCTATGGCTACACCTTC. This codes for CSARDPAGQGGRYGYTF.

V is TRBV20-1 and J is TRBJ2-2; weak D call: TRBD1 (6 bases). V was cut by 2 bases and J by 4 bases, with 17 bases left in between. The CDR3 covers 16 residues. The germline CDR1 and CDR2 sequences are DFQATT and SNEGSKA (reference sequence). The CDR3 DNA reads as TGCAGTGCTAGACCCAAACAACAGGGACGCACCGGGGAGCTGTTTTTT. Its protein is CSARPKQQGRTGELFF.

This clonotype has ten or more counts. The V and J genes are TRBV12-3 or TRBV12-4 and TRBJ2-7; possible D gene TRBD2, 6 bases. The CDR3 contains 10 residues. With 7 bases removed from V and 6 bases from J, the gap between germline ends came to 7 bases. The chain's CDR3 is CASMGGEQYF. Written as DNA, the CDR3 is TGTGCCAGCATGGGGGGCGAGCAGTACTTC.

The gene calls are TRBV5-4 and TRBJ2-7; 8 nucleotides line up with TRBD1. V lost 0 bases and J lost 6; bases outside the gene matches: 8. The CDR3 extends over 15 amino acids. Germline CDR1 is SGHNT and CDR2 is YYREEE (reference sequence). The CDR3 spells CASSLVPDRVSEQYF. The CDR3 DNA sequence: TGTGCCAGCAGCTTGGTTCCGGACAGGGTCAGCGAGCAGTACTTC.

The chain recombines TRBV20-1 with TRBJ2-7; D gene unclear. V lost 1 base to trimming and J lost 1 base, with 8 bases between them. The CDR3 sequence is 13 residues long. Germline CDR1 reads DFQATT; CDR2 reads SNEGSKA (reference sequence). The DNA for the CDR3 is TGCAGTGCTAGAGTCGGTAGATCCTACGAGCAGTACTTC. It translates to CSARVGRSYEQYF.

This clonotype appeared many times. The CDR3 DNA sequence: TGCGCCAGCAGCTTACTAGCGGAGAGCACAGATACGCAGTATTTT. Protein product: CASSLLAESTDTQYF. The chain combines TRBV5-1 with TRBJ2-3, with 8 bases that match TRBD2. The CDR3 sequence is 15 residues long. The trim removed 2 bases at V and 0 bases at J, leaving 2 bases unmatched. Germline V lookup: CDR1 SGHRS, CDR2 YFSETQ.

The V and J genes are TRBV11-2 and TRBJ2-3, with D possibly matching TRBD1 (5 bases). This CDR3 has 13 residues. V was cut by 4 bases and J by 5 bases, with 10 bases left in between. The germline V gene encodes CDR1 SGHAT and CDR2 FQNNGV. The CDR3 nucleotides are TGTGCCAGCAGCTCACAGGCTAGAGATACGCAGTATTTT. It is translated as CASSSQARDTQYF.

There are many counts of this clonotype. The chain joins TRBV28 to TRBJ2-1, with TRBD2 matching over 9 bases. The CDR3 has 17 amino acids. The germline V gene encodes CDR1 MDHEN and CDR2 SYDVKM. V was clipped by 4 bases and J by 6 bases; unmatched bases: 13. CDR3 in DNA: TGTGCCAGCAGTTCCCTTGAGCGGGAGGCGGCTTCCAATGAGCAGTTCTTC. It is translated as CASSSLEREAASNEQFF.

In this sample, this clonotype turned up many times. This chain joins TRBV27 and TRBJ1-2; D possibly corresponds to TRBD1 (6 bases). CDR3 size: 14 residues. Per the germline V gene, CDR1 is MNHEY and CDR2 is SMNVEV (reference sequence). Trimming shortened V by 4 bases and J by 5 bases, and 14 bases separated the two germline ends. The CDR3 is CASSSNRVDYGYTF. CDR3 DNA sequence: TGTGCCAGCAGTTCCAACAGGGTAGATTATGGCTACACCTTC.

This clonotype was found many times. The J gene is TRBJ2-5, the V gene TRBV3-1, with D perhaps TRBD1 (5 bases). This CDR3 region has 14 residues. V was cut by 3 bases and J by 1 base, with 9 bases left in between. Looked up from germline, CDR1 is LGHDT and CDR2 is YNNKEL (reference sequence). The CDR3: CASSQKTAQETQYF. The CDR3 DNA is TGTGCCAGCAGCCAGAAGACAGCCCAAGAGACCCAGTACTTC.